These 27 T cell receptor beta chains were all obtained from the same sample, sequenced in a study of human T cells and chemical hapten exposure. The sample's time point: patch test 2, 6 weeks after DPC sensitization. Treatment indicated: therapeutic diphenylcyclopropenone sensitization with weekly scalp DPC. TCRdb called the RACE reads again in MiXCR, with one record for every CDR3 protein. The table includes approximately 84,000 distinct CDR3 sequences, 10% to 13% detected once. The starting material was whole blood, obtained in connection with sensitization to the hapten diphenylcyclopropenone (DPC). The source is a woman aged 25-40 years with alopecia areata. Some clones in this sample may be carry-over from other donors' samples.

This clonotype was detected a few times. The chain links TRBV7-8 to TRBJ2-1; 10 positions agree with TRBD2. V was clipped by 5 bases and J by 2 bases; unmatched bases: 6. The germline V gene has CDR1 SGHVS and CDR2 FQNEAQ. This CDR3 has 16 amino acids. This CDR3 reads CASSQGGTSAYNEQFF. The CDR3 bases are TGTGCCAGCAGCCAAGGTGGGACTAGCGCCTACAATGAGCAGTTCTTC.

V is TRBV10-3 and J is TRBJ2-1; tentatively, D is TRBD2 (5 bases). The CDR3 runs to 13 residues. Germline-derived CDR1 and CDR2 are ENHRY and SYGVKD. V lost 7 bases and J lost 6, with 13 bases in between. The CDR3 loop is CAIMREGGNEQFF. Here the CDR3 DNA reads TGTGCCATCATGAGGGAAGGAGGCAATGAGCAGTTCTTC.

The sample holds a few counts of this clonotype. The gene calls are TRBV24-1 and TRBJ2-7; D gene ambiguous. The V gene lost 4 bases and the J gene lost 7 bases, with 16 bases spanning the gap. The CDR3 runs to 14 residues. Germline assignment: CDR1 KGHDR and CDR2 SFDVKD. CDR3 nucleotide sequence: TGTGCCACCAGTGAGGCCGGCCCGGTGGAAGAGCAGTACTTC. It specifies CATSEAGPVEEQYF.

In this sample, this clonotype turned up many times. The chain links TRBV20-1 to TRBJ1-3; a possible D gene is TRBD1 (6 bases). CDR1 DFQATT and CDR2 SNEGSKA come from the germline V gene (reference sequence). There are 14 residues in the CDR3. V was pared by 5 bases and J by 1 base, with 12 bases between. CDR3 nucleotide sequence: TGCAGTGCTGAAGACAGGAATTCTGGAAACACCATATATTTT. Translating gives CSAEDRNSGNTIYF.

This clonotype has at least ten counts. Here the CDR3 reads CASSSRQGGSPLHF. The CDR3 DNA sequence: TGCGCCAGCAGCTCAAGACAGGGGGGGTCACCCCTCCACTTT. The chain carries TRBV5-1 and TRBJ1-6, with 9 bases that match TRBD1. Germline trimming cut 3 bases from V and 10 bases from J; bases unmatched to any gene: 5. Per germline, CDR1 SGHRS and CDR2 YFSETQ. The CDR3 has 14 residues.

This clonotype was recorded at least ten times. The chain joins TRBV5-1 to TRBJ2-5; 11 bases are shared with TRBD2. The germline gives CDR1 SGHRS, CDR2 YFSETQ. The CDR3 covers 16 residues. The V and J ends lost 3 bases and 5 bases, in that order; junction bases with no gene match: 9. The CDR3 is CASSSLAGGHWETQYF. In DNA, the CDR3 is TGCGCCAGCAGCTCATTAGCGGGAGGGCACTGGGAGACCCAGTACTTC.

This clonotype came up a few times. This chain connects TRBV20-1 to TRBJ1-3; D is ambiguous. The germline V and J ends were trimmed by 0 bases and 4 bases, with 10 bases remaining between them. The CDR3 sequence is 14 residues long. Germline V gives CDR1 DFQATT, CDR2 SNEGSKA (reference sequence). The CDR3 loop is CSARDRLTGNTIYF. CDR3 coding DNA: TGCAGTGCTAGAGATAGGCTAACCGGAAACACCATATATTTT.

This clonotype came up many times. The rearrangement links TRBV5-4 to TRBJ1-1; D is uncertain. CDR3 length: 14 amino acids. Deletions cut 4 bases from V and 0 bases from J, with 10 bases between. CDR1 is SGHNT, CDR2 YYREEE, per germline (reference sequence). The CDR3 protein is CASSRETLNTEAFF. CDR3 DNA: TGTGCCAGCAGCCGCGAGACTCTGAACACTGAAGCTTTCTTT.

This clonotype was detected a few times. CDR3 in amino acids: CSVENQADTQYF. CDR3 in DNA: TGCAGCGTTGAAAATCAAGCAGATACGCAGTATTTT. The chain employs TRBV29-1 and TRBJ2-3; D call uncertain. V lost 2 bases and J 4 bases, leaving 7 bases between the germline ends. The CDR3 has 12 amino acids. Germline V gene sequence: CDR1 SQVTM, CDR2 ANQGSEA.

This clonotype was counted between two and nine times. The V call is TRBV2, the J call TRBJ2-2, with D possibly matching TRBD1 (6 bases). This CDR3 spans 13 amino acids. V lost 8 bases and J 3 bases, leaving 10 bases between the germline ends. Germline V CDR1 and CDR2: SNHLY, FYNNEI. CDR3 amino acids: CASGTHHTGELFF. The CDR3 DNA is TGTGCCAGCGGGACACATCACACCGGGGAGCTGTTTTTT.

The genes are TRBV7-3 and TRBJ2-7; TRBD2 might be the D (6 bases). Germline V gene data show CDR1 as SGHTA and CDR2 as FQGTGA. Trimming stripped 1 base from V and 1 base from J, with 8 bases between. The CDR3 is 14 residues long. The CDR3 protein is CASSLMAGSYEQYF. The CDR3, as DNA: TGTGCCAGCAGCTTAATGGCGGGATCCTACGAGCAGTACTTC.

In its sample, this clonotype was seen many times. This chain connects TRBV20-1 to TRBJ2-7; 9 bases match TRBD1. There are 16 residues in the CDR3. V lost 1 base to trimming and J lost 4 bases; unmatched junction nucleotides: 11. Germline values: CDR1 DFQATT, CDR2 SNEGSKA (reference sequence). The CDR3 here is CSARAPPGQGPYEQYF. CDR3 coding DNA: TGCAGTGCTAGAGCCCCCCCGGGACAGGGCCCTTACGAGCAGTACTTC.

The table lists this clonotype with a few counts. The chain uses TRBV20-1 and TRBJ2-3; 12 bases agree with TRBD2. The junction had 16 bases not matched to a gene; V was cut back by 6 bases and J by 0 bases. The germline V gene encodes CDR1 DFQATT and CDR2 SNEGSKA (reference sequence). The CDR3 consists of 19 residues. CDR3 protein: CSASPGLAGSVTSTDTQYF. The CDR3 bases are TGCAGTGCGAGCCCCGGACTAGCGGGAAGCGTCACTAGCACAGATACGCAGTATTTT.

In regard to this clonotype: This clone may be a read error of a much larger clone one base away. The chain combines TRBV12-3 or TRBV12-4 with TRBJ2-1, with TRBD1 matching over 7 bases. The CDR3 has 14 amino acids. Trimming at V came to 1 base and at J to 6 bases, leaving 3 bases not matched to a gene. Here the CDR3 DNA reads TGTGCCAGCAGTTTAGTATACAGGGGCAATGAGCAGTTCTTC. This translates into CASSLVYRGNEQFF.

This clonotype was recorded a few times. This chain uses TRBV28 with TRBJ2-1, with a possible D match to TRBD1 (6 bases). From germline, CDR1 is MDHEN and CDR2 SYDVKM. Trimming removed 7 bases from V and 10 bases from J, with 14 bases in between. The length of the CDR3 is 12 residues. The CDR3 DNA sequence: TGTGCCAGCATGCCAGGGGTCGGAGAGCAGTTCTTC. Translating it yields CASMPGVGEQFF.

The chain links TRBV28 to TRBJ1-1; TRBD1 is a possible D gene (6 bases). CDR1 is MDHEN and CDR2 is SYDVKM in the germline V gene. The CDR3 runs 14 residues. Trimming took 6 bases from V and 9 from J, leaving 20 bases between them. This CDR3 is CASRDESGGPKAFF. In DNA form, the CDR3 reads TGTGCCAGCAGGGATGAATCGGGGGGCCCCAAAGCTTTCTTT.

This clonotype was picked up many times. The rearrangement joins TRBV9 to TRBJ1-1; D is uncertain. V dropped 0 bases and J dropped 0 bases, with 6 bases sitting between them. CDR1 and CDR2 (germline): SGDLS, YYNGEE. This CDR3 spans 14 amino acids. The DNA for the CDR3 is TGTGCCAGCAGCGTAGACCAGGTGAACACTGAAGCTTTCTTT. This translates into CASSVDQVNTEAFF.

This clonotype occurred many times. The rearrangement uses TRBV6-6 and TRBJ1-2; a weak D match, TRBD1 (6 bases). CDR3 length: 15 amino acids. V gave up 7 bases and J gave up 4 bases, with 19 bases separating them. Per germline, CDR1 MNHNY and CDR2 SVGAGI (reference sequence). Written as DNA, the CDR3 is TGTGCCAGCAACGGGGGGCCGGGAATCTCCTATGGCTACACCTTC. Translating it yields CASNGGPGISYGYTF.

This clonotype was found a few times. This chain uses TRBV11-2 with TRBJ2-1; perhaps TRBD2 as D (5 bases). This CDR3 is built from 15 residues. V was pared by 7 bases and J by 3 bases, with 16 bases between. CDR1 and CDR2 from the germline V gene are SGHAT and FQNNGV. In nucleotides, the CDR3 is TGTGCCAGCACCAGAACTAGTGTTAACTACAATGAGCAGTTCTTC. It specifies CASTRTSVNYNEQFF. The entire variable domain, with the rest obtained from reference TRBV11-2 and TRBJ2-1, is as follows: EAGVAQSPRYKIIEKRQSVAFWCNPISGHATLYWYQQILGQGPKLLIQFQNNGVVDDSQLPKDRFSAERLKGVDSTLKIQPAKLEDSAVYLCASTRTSVNYNEQFFGPGTRLTVL.

This clonotype has at least ten counts. V usage is TRBV6-1 and J usage is TRBJ1-1; weak D call: TRBD1 (5 bases). The germline gives CDR1 MNHNS, CDR2 SASEGT. The CDR3 covers 15 residues. V dropped 3 bases and J dropped 4 bases, with 15 bases sitting between them. Here the CDR3 reads CASSDLGGLFTEAFF. DNA of the CDR3: TGTGCCAGCAGTGATTTGGGGGGGTTGTTCACTGAAGCTTTCTTT.

A few counts support this clonotype. The chain carries TRBV29-1 and TRBJ1-2; TRBD1 is a possible D gene (5 bases). Per germline, CDR1 SQVTM and CDR2 ANQGSEA. This CDR3 has 13 residues. V was shortened by 4 bases and J by 8 bases, with 17 bases between the two germline ends. The CDR3 bases are TGCAGCGTTGGGGGCCAGAATCAGGCCGGCTACACCTTC. Amino acid sequence: CSVGGQNQAGYTF.

The V and J genes are TRBV18 and TRBJ1-5; the D is unclear. The ends were cut back, 4 bases at V and 1 base at J, with 8 bases in the middle. Germline assignment: CDR1 KGHSH and CDR2 LQKENI. The CDR3 extends over 14 amino acids. The CDR3 region is CASSRRESNQPQHF. CDR3 in DNA: TGTGCCAGCTCACGAAGGGAGAGCAATCAGCCCCAGCATTTT.

About this clonotype: A clone one base away is much larger, so this may be a read error. This chain links TRBV5-5 with TRBJ1-5; weak D call: TRBD1 (6 bases). Germline V gene lookup returns CDR1 SGHKS and CDR2 YYEKEE (reference sequence). The V end was cut by 0 bases, the J end by 5 bases, with 9 bases between. The CDR3 has 14 amino acids. CDR3 DNA sequence: TGTGCCAGCAGCTTGGGGGGGACACATCAGCCCCAGCATTTT. Residues: CASSLGGTHQPQHF. The whole variable domain, filled in from reference TRBV5-5 and TRBJ1-5, reads DAGVTQSPTHLIKTRGQQVTLRCSPISGHKSVSWYQQVLGQGPQFIFQYYEKEERGRGNFPDRFSARQFPNYSSELNVNALLLGDSALYLCASSLGGTHQPQHFGDGTRLSIL.

This clonotype was seen repeatedly, ten times or more. CDR3 DNA sequence: TGTGCCAGCTCGTCGGGGGAAACCCCGAACACTGAAGCTTTCTTT. Translation: CASSSGETPNTEAFF. V gene TRBV18 combines with J gene TRBJ1-1, with D maybe TRBD1 (5 bases). The germline V gene has CDR1 KGHSH and CDR2 LQKENI. The V gene lost 6 bases and the J gene lost 1 base, with 15 bases spanning the gap. The CDR3 is made up of 15 amino acids.

There are many counts of this clonotype. The genes are TRBV7-3 and TRBJ2-1; 8 nucleotides agree with TRBD2. The CDR3 runs to 15 residues. Germline V CDR1 and CDR2: SGHTA, FQGTGA. The J segment lost 8 bases and the V segment lost 5 bases, leaving 11 bases of the junction unmatched. The CDR3 region is CASSLIAGRNHEQFF. CDR3 coding DNA: TGTGCCAGCAGCCTCATAGCGGGAAGGAATCATGAGCAGTTCTTC.

This clonotype has at least ten counts. J is TRBJ1-1 and V is TRBV12-3 or TRBV12-4, with a tentative D call TRBD1 (6 bases). Trimming removed 3 bases at V and 4 bases at J, with 21 bases between. The CDR3 runs to 17 residues. The CDR3 region is CASSFPDGGPSSTEAFF. In DNA, the CDR3 is TGTGCCAGCAGTTTCCCTGACGGGGGGCCCTCGAGCACTGAAGCTTTCTTT.

This clonotype was picked up many times. The V call is TRBV9, the J call TRBJ1-2; D possibly corresponds to TRBD1 (5 bases). This CDR3 contains 14 residues. Germline V gene data show CDR1 as SGDLS and CDR2 as YYNGEE. Trimming pared 7 bases from V and 4 bases from J, leaving 17 bases between. The CDR3: CASFGAGPPYGYTF. For the CDR3, the DNA is TGTGCCAGCTTCGGGGCAGGCCCTCCCTATGGCTACACCTTC.